This passage covers 3 T cell receptor beta chains from one sample sequenced in a study of shared clonotypes between healthy human individuals. TCRdb's table, derived via immunoSEQ multiplex PCR, lists solely in-frame clones and lacks some. The sample yields fewer than 3 million clones, 85% to 95% seen once. Sequencing input: naive CD4+ T cells from PBMCs. Described subset: CD45RA+ positively selected. These receptors were taken from a man between 18 and 29 years old in good health. Some clones in this sample may be carry-over from other donors' samples.

The chain is built from TRBV21-1 and TRBJ2-7; the table's D call TRBD2 went unverified against the DNA. TRBV21-1 is a known pseudogene. This CDR3 contains 16 residues. CDR3 coding DNA: TGTGCCAGCACCCCGCTCGATCCAGCGGGAGGAGTCGAGCAGTACTTC. Translation gives CASTPLDPAGGVEQYF.

The genes are TRBV5-1 and TRBJ2-3, with a weak D call TRBD1 (6 bases). V was pared by 4 bases and J by 4 bases, with 19 bases between. The CDR3 sequence is 16 residues long. Germline V gene lookup returns CDR1 SGHRS and CDR2 YFSETQ. CDR3 residues: CASSLLSQGSSDTQYF. For the CDR3, the DNA is TGCGCCAGCAGCCTCTTGAGTCAGGGGAGTTCAGATACGCAGTATTTT.

The chain recombines TRBV5-1 with TRBJ2-2; D may be TRBD2 (6 bases). Germline-derived CDR1 and CDR2 are SGHRS and YFSETQ. Trimming took 1 base from V and 7 from J, leaving 17 bases between them. The CDR3 covers 16 residues. The CDR3 sequence: CASSLLSRGVDGELFF. In nucleotides, the CDR3 is TGCGCCAGCAGCTTGTTATCGCGGGGAGTGGACGGGGAGCTGTTTTTT.